This TCR beta chain was sequenced during a study of blood T cell repertoires in COVID-19 (TCRdb year 2020). Study-wide context: Samples covering the acute and convalescent phases of COVID-19 were provided by collaborators in the United States, Italy and Spain. The material from the prospective study consisted of cDNA or gDNA derived from T cells, B-cell-depleted T cells, or PBMCs. The dataset comprised deeply sampled blood TCRbeta repertoires from subjects exposed to, actively infected with, or recovered from COVID-19. The repertoires were released in a freely available public database meant as a resource for research on the immune response to SARS-CoV-2. The samples were drawn from two sources: the first 160 participants of the ongoing ImmuneRACE study, and 950 to 1,500 subjects contributed by 6 global collaborators. A de-identified subject ID, COVID-19 status, age in years and sex were almost always included in the sample metadata. HLA class I and class II types, where available, came from metadata supplied by the sample provider rather than from assay-based typing.

A word on this clone: What this receptor recognizes is not known. Base qualities were left out, and no much larger clone turns up one base away.

General study outcomes and caveats: Clinical and demographic metadata were provided uncurated, with the amount varying by source and participant.

The CDR3 runs 14 residues from the cysteine to the phenylalanine. Left in the record is the CDR3 DNA by itself, 42 bases read in frame from the first base. The germline V end is reduced by 5 bases and the J end by 0 bases; junction bases left unmatched: 1. Sequences LGHDT (CDR1) and YNNKEL (CDR2) are obtained from the germline V gene (reference sequence). TCRbeta CDR3 regions were amplified from genomic DNA using the immunoSEQ Assay, a bias-controlled multiplex PCR. The paper's data handling went like this. Within the assay, amplification of reference gene primers was used to estimate how many nucleated cells each sample contained. To quantify the absolute abundance of each unique TCRbeta CDR3 rearrangement, sequence reads were collapsed and filtered. Productive Simpson clonality was computed per sample as the square root of Simpson's diversity index over productive rearrangements. TCRdb obtained this table from immuneACCESS and retained in-frame rearrangements with V and J assigned. These tables miss some clones; where compared with another copy, unresolved V genes account for less than half of the shortfall, and the remainder is unexplained. That table supplies the V and J calls and clone size; D and trimming were determined from the DNA. This sample comprises more than 150,000 clones, over 75% of them detected only once. The biggest ten clones account for around 2.5% of the sample.

Collaborating institutions collected whole blood in K2EDTA tubes following their own protocols. For TCRbeta analysis, collaborator samples were shipped as frozen whole blood, as isolated PBMCs, or as DNA extracted from either sample type. The receptor's source is a man aged 35 to 55 with active or convalescent COVID-19. Sequenced: peripheral blood. The sequence links TRBV3-1 (or the pseudogene TRBV3-2) to TRBJ2-4, and 7 bases in between align with TRBD2. In nucleotides, the sequence is TGTGCCAGCAGCTCGGGGGGAGCCAAAAACATTCAGTACTTC. Its translation is CASSSGGAKNIQYF.